This paragraph reports one TCR beta chain. Its specificity is not known. These data originate in a study of T cell responses to AZD1222 COVID-19 vaccine. Clones were sequenced by immunoSEQ multiplex PCR, and TCRdb holds only the in-frame ones, with some missing. Here the sample spans under 85,000 clones, 88% being singletons. Regarding the study as a whole: Nearly half of spike-specific TCRs reportedly target unmutated variant regions.

V lost 1 base, J lost 2 bases, and 8 bases lay in between. This CDR3 is 14 amino acids long. Looked up from germline, CDR1 is SGHRS and CDR2 is YFSETQ. The sequencing used peripheral blood, collected on day 0 of MenACWY control vaccination. This receptor was taken from an adult in good health. This rearrangement joins TRBV5-1 to TRBJ2-3; D remains unclear. CDR3 region: CASSLMWATDTQYF. CDR3 bases: TGCGCCAGCAGCTTGATGTGGGCCACAGATACGCAGTATTTT.